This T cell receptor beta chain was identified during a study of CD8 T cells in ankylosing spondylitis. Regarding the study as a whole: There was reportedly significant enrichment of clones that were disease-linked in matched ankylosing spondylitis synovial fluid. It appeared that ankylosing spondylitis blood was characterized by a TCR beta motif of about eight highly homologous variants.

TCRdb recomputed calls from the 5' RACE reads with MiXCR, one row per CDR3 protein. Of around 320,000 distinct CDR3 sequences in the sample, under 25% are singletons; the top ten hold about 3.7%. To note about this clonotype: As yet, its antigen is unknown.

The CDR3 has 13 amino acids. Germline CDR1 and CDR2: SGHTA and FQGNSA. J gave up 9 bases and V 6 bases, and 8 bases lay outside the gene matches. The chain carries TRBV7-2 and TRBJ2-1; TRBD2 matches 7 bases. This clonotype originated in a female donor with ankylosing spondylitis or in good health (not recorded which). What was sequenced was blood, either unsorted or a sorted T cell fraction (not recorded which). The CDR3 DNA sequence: TGTGCCAGCAGGCGGAGGCGGGAGAGTGAGCAGTTCTTC. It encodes CASRRRRESEQFF.